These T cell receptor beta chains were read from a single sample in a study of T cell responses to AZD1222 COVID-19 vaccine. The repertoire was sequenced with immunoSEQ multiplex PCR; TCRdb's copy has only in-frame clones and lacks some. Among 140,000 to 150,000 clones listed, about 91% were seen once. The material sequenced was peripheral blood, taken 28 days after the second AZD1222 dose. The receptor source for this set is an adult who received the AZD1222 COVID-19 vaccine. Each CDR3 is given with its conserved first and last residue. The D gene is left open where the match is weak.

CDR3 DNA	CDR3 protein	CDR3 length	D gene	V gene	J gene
TGTGCCAGCAGTTATTTCGGGGACGGCTACACCTTC	CASSYFGDGYTF	12	NA	TRBV6-5	TRBJ1-2
TGTGCCAGCAGCTTAGCTCAGGCGAACACTGAAGCTTTCTTT	CASSLAQANTEAFF	14	NA	TRBV7-9	TRBJ1-1
TGTGCCAGTACTTGGCAGGAGAACACCGGGGAGCTGTTTTTT	CASTWQENTGELFF	14	NA	TRBV19	TRBJ2-2
TGCGCCAGCAGCTTACAACACAGGGGAAATGAGCAGTTCTTC	CASSLQHRGNEQFF	14	TRBD1	TRBV5-1	TRBJ2-1
TGTGCCAGCAGCGCCCGGGCGGGGGACAGCTACGAGCAGTACTTC	CASSARAGDSYEQYF	15	NA	TRBV9	TRBJ2-7
TGCAGCGTGGGAGTAGCGGGAGGGCCGGGGGAGCAGTTCTTC	CSVGVAGGPGEQFF	14	TRBD2	TRBV29-1	TRBJ2-1
TGTGCCTGGAAGACAGGGGCCTACGAGCAGTACTTC	CAWKTGAYEQYF	12	TRBD1	TRBV30	TRBJ2-7
TGTGCCAGCAGTGCCGCTAGCGGCTCCTACAATGAGCAGTTCTTC	CASSAASGSYNEQFF	15	TRBD2	TRBV6-4	TRBJ2-1
TGTGCCAGCAGCTTTTTGACTAGCGGGAGCGGCAATGAGCAGTTCTTC	CASSFLTSGSGNEQFF	16	TRBD2	TRBV11-2	TRBJ2-1
TGTGCCAGCAGTTTATGGGGCACAGCTAACACTGAAGCTTTCTTT	CASSLWGTANTEAFF	15	NA	TRBV27	TRBJ1-1
TGCGCCAGCAGCGTCGACTCACATCGGGCTTTCTTT	CASSVDSHRAFF	12	NA	TRBV5-1	TRBJ1-1